This entry is about one T cell receptor (beta chain). Its antigen is still unknown. This entry belongs to a study of T cells expressing NK-cell markers. Study findings and constraints: Among CD8+ T cells from five or six donors, dominant NKG2C+ clonotypes accounted for roughly 1.0-7.0%.

The CDR3 is 13 amino acids. The germline CDR1 and CDR2 sequences are SNHLY and FYNNEI. Generation of TCR beta cDNA was performed by 5'RACE template switching incorporating UMIs. TCRdb processed the 5' RACE reads again and assigns one entry to each CDR3 protein, with no DNA. Its listing shows about 550,000 distinct CDR3 sequences. The sequence was obtained from a man younger than 30 in good health. Sequencing was performed on blood T cells: a sorted CD56 or NKG2C T cell subset, CD4+ or CD8+ T cells, or bulk PBMC T cells (not recorded which). The genes are TRBV2 and TRBJ1-5. CDR3 protein: CASSGPTDQPQHF.